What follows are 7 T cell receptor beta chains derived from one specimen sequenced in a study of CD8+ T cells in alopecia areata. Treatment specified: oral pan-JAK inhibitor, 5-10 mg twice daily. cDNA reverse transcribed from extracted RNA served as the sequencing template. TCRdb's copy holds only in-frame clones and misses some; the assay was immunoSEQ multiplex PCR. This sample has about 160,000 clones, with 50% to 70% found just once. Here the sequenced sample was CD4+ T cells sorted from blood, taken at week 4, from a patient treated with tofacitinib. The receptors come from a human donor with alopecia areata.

CDR3 sequence reads: CSVRTATEAFF. The CDR3 bases are TGCAGCGTTAGGACAGCGACTGAAGCTTTCTTT. This chain links TRBV29-1 with TRBJ1-1; D might be TRBD1 (6 bases). The CDR3 extends over 11 amino acids. The germline gives CDR1 SQVTM, CDR2 ANQGSEA. Deletions cut 5 bases from V and 5 bases from J, with 9 bases between.

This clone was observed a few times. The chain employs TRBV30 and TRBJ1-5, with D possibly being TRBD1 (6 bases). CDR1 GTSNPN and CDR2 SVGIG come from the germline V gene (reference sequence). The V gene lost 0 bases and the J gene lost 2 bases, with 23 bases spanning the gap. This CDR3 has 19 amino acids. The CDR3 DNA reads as TGTGCCTGGAGTGTAGGTGGCACAGGGAGTCGAATAGGCAATCAGCCCCAGCATTTT. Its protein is CAWSVGGTGSRIGNQPQHF.

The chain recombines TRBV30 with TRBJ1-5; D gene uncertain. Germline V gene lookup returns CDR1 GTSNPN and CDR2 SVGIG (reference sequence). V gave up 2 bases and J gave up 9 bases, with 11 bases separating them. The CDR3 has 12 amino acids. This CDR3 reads CAWSSGSGPQHF. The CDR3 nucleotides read TGTGCCTGGAGTTCGGGGTCTGGGCCCCAGCATTTT.

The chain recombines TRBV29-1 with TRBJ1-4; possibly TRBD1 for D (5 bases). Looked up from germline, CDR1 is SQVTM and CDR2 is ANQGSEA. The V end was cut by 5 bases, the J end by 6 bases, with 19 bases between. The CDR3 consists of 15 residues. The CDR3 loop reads CSVSPTPSRDEKLFF. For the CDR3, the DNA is TGCAGCGTTTCTCCCACCCCGAGCAGGGATGAAAAACTGTTTTTT.

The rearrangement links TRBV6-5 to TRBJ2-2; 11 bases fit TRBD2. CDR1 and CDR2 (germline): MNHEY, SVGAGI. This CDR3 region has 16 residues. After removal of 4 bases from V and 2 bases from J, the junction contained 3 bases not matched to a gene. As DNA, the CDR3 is TGTGCCAGCAGTTCACTAGCGGGGGACAACACCGGGGAGCTGTTTTTT. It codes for CASSSLAGDNTGELFF.

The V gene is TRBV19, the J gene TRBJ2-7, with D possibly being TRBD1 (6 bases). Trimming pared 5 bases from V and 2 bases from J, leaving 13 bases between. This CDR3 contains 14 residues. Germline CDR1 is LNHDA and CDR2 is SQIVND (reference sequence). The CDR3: CASSVQGDTYEQYF. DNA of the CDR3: TGTGCCAGTAGTGTACAGGGAGATACCTACGAGCAGTACTTC.

Here the CDR3 reads CAWSVLLLYEQYF. The CDR3 DNA reads as TGTGCCTGGAGTGTACTTCTACTCTACGAGCAGTACTTC. The chain is built from TRBV30 and TRBJ2-7, with D unresolved. CDR1 and CDR2 from the germline V gene are GTSNPN and SVGIG (reference sequence). The CDR3 has 13 residues. V was shortened by 0 bases and J by 3 bases, with 9 bases between the two germline ends.